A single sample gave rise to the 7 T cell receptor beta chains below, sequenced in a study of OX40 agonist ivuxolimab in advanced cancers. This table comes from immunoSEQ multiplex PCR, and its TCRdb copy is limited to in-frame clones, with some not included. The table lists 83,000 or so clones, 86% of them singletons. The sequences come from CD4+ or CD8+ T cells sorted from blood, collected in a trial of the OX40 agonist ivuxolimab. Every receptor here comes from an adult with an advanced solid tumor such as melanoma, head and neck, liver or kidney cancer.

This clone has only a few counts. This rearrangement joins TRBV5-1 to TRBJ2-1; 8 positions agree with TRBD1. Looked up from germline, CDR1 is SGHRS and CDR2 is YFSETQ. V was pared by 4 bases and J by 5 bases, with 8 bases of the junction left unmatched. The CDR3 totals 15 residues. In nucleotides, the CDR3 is TGCGCCAGCAGCGACCAGGGGGCGCCCAACAATGAGCAGTTCTTC. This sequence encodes CASSDQGAPNNEQFF.

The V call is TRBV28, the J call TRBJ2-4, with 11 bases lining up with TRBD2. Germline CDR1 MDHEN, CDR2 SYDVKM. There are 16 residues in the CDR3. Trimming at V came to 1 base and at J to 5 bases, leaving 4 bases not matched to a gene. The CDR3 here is CASSLLLAGGQNIQYF. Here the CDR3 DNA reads TGTGCCAGCAGTTTATTGCTAGCGGGGGGCCAAAACATTCAGTACTTC.

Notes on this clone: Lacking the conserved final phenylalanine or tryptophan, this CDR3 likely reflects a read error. In DNA, the CDR3 is TGTGCCAGCAGCGCCGGGACGCCTAACTATGGCTACACCCTC. This codes for CASSAGTPNYGYTL. The chain combines TRBV11-2 with TRBJ1-2; the D gene is possibly TRBD1 (5 bases). Germline CDR1 reads SGHAT; CDR2 reads FQNNGV. Trimming left V 5 bases short and J 0 bases short, with 10 bases between. The CDR3 runs to 14 residues.

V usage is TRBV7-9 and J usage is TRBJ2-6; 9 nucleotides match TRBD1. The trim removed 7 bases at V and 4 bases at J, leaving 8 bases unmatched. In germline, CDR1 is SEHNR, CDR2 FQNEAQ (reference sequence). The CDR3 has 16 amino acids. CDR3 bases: TGTGCCAGCAAAGGACAGGGGTTGTTGGGGGCCAACGTCCTGACTTTC. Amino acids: CASKGQGLLGANVLTF.

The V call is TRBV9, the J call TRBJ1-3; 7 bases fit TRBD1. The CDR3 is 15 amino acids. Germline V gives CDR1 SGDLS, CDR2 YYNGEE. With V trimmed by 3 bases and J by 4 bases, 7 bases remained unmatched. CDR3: CASSAGTAPGNTIYF. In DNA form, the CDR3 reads TGTGCCAGCAGCGCCGGGACAGCACCGGGAAACACCATATATTTT.

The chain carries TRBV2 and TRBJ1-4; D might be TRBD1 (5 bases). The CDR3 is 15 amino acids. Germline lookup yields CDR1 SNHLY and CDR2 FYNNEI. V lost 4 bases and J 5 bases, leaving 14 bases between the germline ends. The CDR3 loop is CASSAGRQTNEKLFF. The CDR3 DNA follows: TGTGCCAGCAGTGCGGGTAGACAGACGAATGAAAAACTGTTTTTT.

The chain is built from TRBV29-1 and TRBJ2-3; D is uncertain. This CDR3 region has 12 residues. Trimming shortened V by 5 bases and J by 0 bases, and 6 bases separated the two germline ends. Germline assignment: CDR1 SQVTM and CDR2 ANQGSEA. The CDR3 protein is CSVWISTDTQYF. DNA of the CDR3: TGCAGCGTTTGGATCAGCACAGATACGCAGTATTTT.